This TCR beta chain was recovered during a study of T cell changes during pregnancy in multiple sclerosis. The data were produced by immunoSEQ multiplex PCR, yet TCRdb's version contains in-frame clones alone and is incomplete. The data show tens of thousands of clones, 94% seen once. Germline V CDR1 and CDR2: MRHNA, SNTAGT. The CDR3 length is 14 residues. V lost 6 bases to trimming and J lost 4 bases, with 15 bases between them. This chain joins TRBV6-4 and TRBJ1-1, with D maybe TRBD1 (6 bases). The material sequenced was CD4+ T cells from peripheral blood mononuclear cells, taken after pregnancy. The source of this sequence is a female donor with multiple sclerosis, enrolled in a pregnancy study. The CDR3 is CASSLGGVGTEAFF. CDR3 bases: TGTGCCAGCAGCTTAGGGGGTGTAGGCACTGAAGCTTTCTTT.